The 17 T cell receptor beta chains reported below all come from one sample, sequenced in a study of blood T cells in healthy people across ages. Alongside a J-beta primer mix, a sample-barcoded 5' primer served in a second PCR lasting about 7 to 12 cycles. From the 5' RACE reads, TCRdb called clonotypes with MiXCR, one entry per CDR3 protein. The sample gives approximately 670,000 distinct CDR3 sequences, around two fifths of which show up once; about 32% is in the top ten. Sequenced sample: blood. Every receptor here comes from a man older than 75 in good health.

This clonotype was seen a handful of times. The chain joins TRBV12-3 or TRBV12-4 to TRBJ1-4; D remains ambiguous. The CDR3 sequence is 13 residues long. The V gene lost 6 bases and the J gene lost 8 bases, with 13 bases spanning the gap. The CDR3 nucleotides are TGTGCCAGCAGCCAAAGTCTCGGAGAAAAACTGTTTTTT. Protein sequence: CASSQSLGEKLFF.

This clonotype has a handful of counts. The V call is TRBV25-1, the J call TRBJ2-1; 11 nucleotides line up with TRBD1. The tail of the sequence fits TRBJ2-7 better, so the J call may be wrong. CDR1 and CDR2 (germline): MGHDK, SYGVNS. The CDR3 totals 16 residues. The CDR3 here is CASSTQGQGAYNEQYF. CDR3 coding DNA: TGTGCCAGCAGTACCCAAGGACAGGGGGCTTACAATGAGCAGTACTTC.

There are a few counts of this clonotype. The V and J genes are TRBV20-1 and TRBJ2-1; TRBD1 matches 9 bases. The CDR3 runs 14 residues. The junction had 7 bases not matched to a gene; V was cut back by 4 bases and J by 6 bases. Germline loops: CDR1 DFQATT, CDR2 SNEGSKA (reference sequence). Here the CDR3 DNA reads TGCAGTGCTACCAGACAGGGGGTGGGCAATGAGCAGTTCTTC. This encodes CSATRQGVGNEQFF.

The chain combines TRBV14 with TRBJ2-5; TRBD2 is a possible D gene (6 bases). Germline V gene lookup returns CDR1 SGHDN and CDR2 FVKESK. V lost 4 bases and J lost 1, with 16 bases in between. CDR3 length equals 16 residues. CDR3 DNA sequence: TGTGCCAGCAGCCGCCTTAGCGGAACAAGCCAAGAGACCCAGTACTTC. Amino acid sequence: CASSRLSGTSQETQYF.

This clonotype was recorded many times. The chain has TRBV12-3 or TRBV12-4 and TRBJ2-1, with TRBD2 matching over 14 bases. V lost 5 bases and J lost 1; bases outside the gene matches: 10. The CDR3 extends over 19 amino acids. This CDR3 is CASSLQTSGGDPSYNEQFF. The CDR3 coding sequence is TGTGCCAGCAGTCTCCAGACTAGCGGGGGGGACCCTTCCTACAATGAGCAGTTCTTC.

In its sample, this clonotype was seen many times. The chain recombines TRBV9 with TRBJ2-3; D is perhaps TRBD1 (5 bases). This CDR3 is 14 amino acids long. Deletions cut 1 base from V and 2 bases from J, with 8 bases between. The germline V gene encodes CDR1 SGDLS and CDR2 YYNGEE. The CDR3 DNA reads TGTGCCAGCAGCGTAACAGGTACCACAGATACGCAGTATTTT. Translating it yields CASSVTGTTDTQYF.

This clonotype was seen a handful of times. The V and J genes are TRBV20-1 and TRBJ2-6, with D unclear. Trimming pared 2 bases from V and 2 bases from J, leaving 10 bases between. Germline CDR1 reads DFQATT; CDR2 reads SNEGSKA (reference sequence). CDR3 length: 15 amino acids. The CDR3 spells CSARKAVAGANVLTF. The CDR3 DNA reads as TGCAGTGCTAGAAAGGCGGTTGCTGGGGCCAACGTCCTGACTTTC.

The genes are TRBV12-3 or TRBV12-4 and TRBJ2-7; D is unclear. This CDR3 is built from 13 residues. V was trimmed by 5 bases and J by 5 bases, leaving 13 bases between them. CDR3 in amino acids: CASSVGGRNEQYF. CDR3 in DNA: TGTGCCAGCAGTGTCGGCGGAAGAAACGAGCAGTACTTC.

This clonotype was seen a few times. The chain joins TRBV21-1 to TRBJ2-5; the table's D call, TRBD1, has no DNA check behind it. TRBV21-1 is flagged as a pseudogene. The CDR3 length is 14 residues. The CDR3 region has the DNA TGTGCCAGCAGCATTAGGACAGGGCAAGAGACCCAGTACTTC. Amino acid sequence: CASSIRTGQETQYF.

This chain connects TRBV11-2 to TRBJ2-7; 7 nucleotides align to TRBD1. The junction had 10 bases not matched to a gene; V was cut back by 3 bases and J by 2 bases. Germline V gene lookup returns CDR1 SGHAT and CDR2 FQNNGV. This CDR3 has 16 residues. CDR3 nucleotides: TGTGCCAGCAGCTTCGGGGACAGAAAAACCACCTACGAGCAGTACTTC. Its protein is CASSFGDRKTTYEQYF.

This clonotype was detected a few times. The CDR3 reads CASSSRASLGTSPETQYF. For the CDR3, the DNA is TGTGCCAGCAGCTCAAGAGCCTCCCTCGGGACTAGTCCTGAGACCCAGTACTTC. The chain employs TRBV4-2 and TRBJ2-5; 8 bases match TRBD2. The CDR3 extends over 18 amino acids. Per germline, CDR1 LGHNA and CDR2 YNFKEQ. Losses at the gene ends were 5 bases for V and 5 bases for J; bases not matched to a gene: 19.

This chain joins TRBV30 and TRBJ2-7; D not resolved. Trimming removed 5 bases at V and 1 base at J, with 12 bases between. Germline loops: CDR1 GTSNPN, CDR2 SVGIG (reference sequence). The CDR3 sequence is 13 residues long. Here the CDR3 DNA reads TGTGCCTGGGGGGATAGCCGATCCTACGAGCAGTACTTC. It is translated as CAWGDSRSYEQYF.

Worth noting for this clonotype: At one end the junction does not follow the germline gene, possibly because of a read error. J is TRBJ2-3 and V is TRBV5-5; D possibly matches TRBD1 or TRBD2 (6 bases each). The CDR3 consists of 15 residues. From germline, CDR1 is SGHKS and CDR2 YYEKEE (reference sequence). The DNA for the CDR3 is TGTGTCAGCAGCTTGGAGGTCAGGAGGGGGGATACGCAGTATTTT. The encoded protein is CVSSLEVRRGDTQYF.

V usage is TRBV5-1 and J usage is TRBJ1-2; maybe TRBD1 (5 bases). This CDR3 is 16 amino acids long. V lost 0 bases to trimming and J lost 4 bases, with 16 bases between them. Germline values: CDR1 SGHRS, CDR2 YFSETQ. This CDR3 is CASSLVAGDSLYGYTF. The CDR3 DNA follows: TGCGCCAGCAGCTTGGTTGCGGGAGACAGCCTCTATGGCTACACCTTC.

The gene calls are TRBV6-5 and TRBJ1-1, with D maybe TRBD1 (5 bases). Germline CDR1 MNHEY, CDR2 SVGAGI. Trimming cost V 2 bases and J 0 bases, with 10 bases left between them. This CDR3 region has 15 residues. CDR3 nucleotide sequence: TGTGCCAGCAGTTACGGCAGGACAATGAACACTGAAGCTTTCTTT. Its translation: CASSYGRTMNTEAFF.

The chain recombines TRBV6-5 with TRBJ2-5; D may be TRBD1 (7 bases). The germline V gene has CDR1 MNHEY and CDR2 SVGAGI. This CDR3 has 15 amino acids. The V end was cut by 1 base, the J end by 4 bases, with 13 bases between. CDR3 residues: CASSYLQGRGETQYF. The CDR3 coding sequence is TGTGCCAGCAGTTACTTACAGGGGCGGGGAGAGACCCAGTACTTC.

This clonotype was detected only a few times. The gene calls are TRBV20-1 and TRBJ1-1; no definite D call. Germline V gene data show CDR1 as DFQATT and CDR2 as SNEGSKA (reference sequence). Trimming shortened V by 0 bases and J by 1 base, and 9 bases separated the two germline ends. CDR3 length equals 14 residues. CDR3 nucleotides: TGCAGTGCTAGAGATAGTTGGAAGAACACTGAAGCTTTCTTT. Translation: CSARDSWKNTEAFF.